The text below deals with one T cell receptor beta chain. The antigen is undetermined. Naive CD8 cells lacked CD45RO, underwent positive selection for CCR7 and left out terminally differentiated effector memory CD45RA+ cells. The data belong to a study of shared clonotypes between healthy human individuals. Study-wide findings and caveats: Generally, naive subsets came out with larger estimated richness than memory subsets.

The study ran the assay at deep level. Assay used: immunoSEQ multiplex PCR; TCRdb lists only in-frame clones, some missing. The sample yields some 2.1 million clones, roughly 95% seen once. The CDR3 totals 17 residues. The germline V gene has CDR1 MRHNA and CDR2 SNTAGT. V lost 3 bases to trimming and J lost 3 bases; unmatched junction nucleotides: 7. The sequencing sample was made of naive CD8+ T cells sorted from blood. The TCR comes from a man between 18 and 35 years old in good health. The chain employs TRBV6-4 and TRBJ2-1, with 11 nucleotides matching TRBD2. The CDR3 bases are TGTGCCAGCAGTGAAACCCTTGGACTAGCGGGCTACAATGAGCAGTTCTTC. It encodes CASSETLGLAGYNEQFF.